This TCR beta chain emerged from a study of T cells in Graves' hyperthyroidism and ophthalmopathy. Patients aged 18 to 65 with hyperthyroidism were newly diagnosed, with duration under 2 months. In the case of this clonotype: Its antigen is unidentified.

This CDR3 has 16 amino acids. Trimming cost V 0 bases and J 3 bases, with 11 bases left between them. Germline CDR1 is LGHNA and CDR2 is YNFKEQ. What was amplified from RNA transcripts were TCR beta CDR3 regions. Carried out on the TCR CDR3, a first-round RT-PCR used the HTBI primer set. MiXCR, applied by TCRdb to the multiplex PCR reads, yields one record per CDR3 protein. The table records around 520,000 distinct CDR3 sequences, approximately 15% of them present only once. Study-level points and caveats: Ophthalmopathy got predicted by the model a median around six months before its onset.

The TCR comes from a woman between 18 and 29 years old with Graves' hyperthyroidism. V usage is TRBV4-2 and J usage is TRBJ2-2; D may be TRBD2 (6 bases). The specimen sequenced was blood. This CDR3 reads CASSQDQDYYTGELFF. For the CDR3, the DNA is TGTGCCAGCAGCCAAGATCAGGACTATTACACCGGGGAGCTGTTTTTT.